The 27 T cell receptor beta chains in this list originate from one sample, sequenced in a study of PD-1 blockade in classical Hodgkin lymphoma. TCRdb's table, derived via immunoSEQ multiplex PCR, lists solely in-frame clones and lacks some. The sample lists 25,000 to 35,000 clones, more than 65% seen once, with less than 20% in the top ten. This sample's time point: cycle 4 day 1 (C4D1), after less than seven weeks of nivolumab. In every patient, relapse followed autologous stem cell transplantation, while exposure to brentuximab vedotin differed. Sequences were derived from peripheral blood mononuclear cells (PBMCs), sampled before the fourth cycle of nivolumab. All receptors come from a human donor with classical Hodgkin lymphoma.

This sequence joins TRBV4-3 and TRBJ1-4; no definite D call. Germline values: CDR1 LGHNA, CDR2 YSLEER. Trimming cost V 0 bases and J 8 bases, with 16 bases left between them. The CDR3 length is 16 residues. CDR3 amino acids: CASSQDPRSGREKLFF. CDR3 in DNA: TGCGCCAGCAGCCAAGATCCGAGGTCGGGAAGGGAAAAACTGTTTTTT.

DNA of the CDR3: TGCGCCAGCAGCCAAGCAGGGCCGAGTTCTGGGAGGGAGTTCTTC. Translating gives CASSQAGPSSGREFF. This sequence joins TRBV4-1 and TRBJ2-1; 7 bases fit TRBD2. V gave up 1 base and J gave up 14 bases; unmatched junction bases: 14. The V gene's germline CDR1 is MGHRA and CDR2 YSYEKL. The CDR3 runs 15 residues.

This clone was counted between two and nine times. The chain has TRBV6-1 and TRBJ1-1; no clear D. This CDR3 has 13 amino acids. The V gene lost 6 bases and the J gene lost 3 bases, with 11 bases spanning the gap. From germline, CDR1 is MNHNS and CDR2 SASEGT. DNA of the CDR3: TGTGCCAGCAGACCGCACGGGGACACTGAAGCTTTCTTT. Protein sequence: CASRPHGDTEAFF.

CDR3 amino acids: CASRAGTTYEQYF. As DNA, the CDR3 is TGTGCCAGCAGGGCCGGGACAACGTACGAGCAGTACTTC. The chain couples TRBV6-5 to TRBJ2-7, with D perhaps TRBD1 (6 bases). V gave up 6 bases and J gave up 4 bases, with 13 bases separating them. This CDR3 comprises 13 residues. CDR1 and CDR2 from the germline V gene are MNHEY and SVGAGI.

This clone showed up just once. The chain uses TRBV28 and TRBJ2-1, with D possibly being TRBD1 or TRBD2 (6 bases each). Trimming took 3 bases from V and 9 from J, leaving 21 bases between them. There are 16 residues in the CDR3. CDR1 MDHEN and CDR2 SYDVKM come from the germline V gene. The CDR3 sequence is CASSLLQGRSSAEQFF. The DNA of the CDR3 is TGTGCCAGCAGTTTGTTGCAGGGGAGGTCGTCGGCTGAGCAGTTCTTC.

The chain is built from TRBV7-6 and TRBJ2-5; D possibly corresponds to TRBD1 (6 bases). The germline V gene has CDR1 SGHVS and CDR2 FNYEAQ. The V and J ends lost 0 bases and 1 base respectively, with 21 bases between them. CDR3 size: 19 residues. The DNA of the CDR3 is TGTGCCAGCAGCTTAGCCTCGCTATTCCGGGACACCATCCAAGAGACCCAGTACTTC. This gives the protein CASSLASLFRDTIQETQYF. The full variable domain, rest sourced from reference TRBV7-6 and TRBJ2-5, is GAGVSQSPRYKVTKRGQDVALRCDPISGHVSLYWYRQALGQGPEFLTYFNYEAQQDKSGLPNDRFSAERPEGSISTLTIQRTEQRDSAMYRCASSLASLFRDTIQETQYFGPGTRLLVL.

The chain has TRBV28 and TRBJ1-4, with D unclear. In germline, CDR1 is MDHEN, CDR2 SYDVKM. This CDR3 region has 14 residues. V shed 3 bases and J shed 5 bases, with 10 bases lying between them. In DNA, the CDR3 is TGTGCCAGCAGTTTCAGAATCCTCAATGAAAAACTGTTTTTT. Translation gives CASSFRILNEKLFF. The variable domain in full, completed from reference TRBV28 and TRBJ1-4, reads DVKVTQSSRYLVKRTGEKVFLECVQDMDHENMFWYRQDPGLGLRLIYFSYDVKMKEKGDIPEGYSVSREKKERFSLILESASTNQTSMYLCASSFRILNEKLFFGSGTQLSVL.

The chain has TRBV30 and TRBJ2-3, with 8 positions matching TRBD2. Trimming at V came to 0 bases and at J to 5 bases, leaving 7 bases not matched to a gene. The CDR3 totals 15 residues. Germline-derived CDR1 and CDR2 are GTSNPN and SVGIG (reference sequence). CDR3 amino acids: CAWSVAAGGGDTQYF. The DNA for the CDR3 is TGTGCCTGGAGTGTAGCGGCGGGGGGCGGAGATACGCAGTATTTT.

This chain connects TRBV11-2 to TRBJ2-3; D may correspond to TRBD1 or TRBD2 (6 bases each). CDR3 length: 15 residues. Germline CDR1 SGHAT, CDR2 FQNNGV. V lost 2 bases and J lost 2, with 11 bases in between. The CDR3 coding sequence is TGTGCCAGCAGCTTAATGCCGGGGGCCACAGATACGCAGTATTTT. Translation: CASSLMPGATDTQYF.

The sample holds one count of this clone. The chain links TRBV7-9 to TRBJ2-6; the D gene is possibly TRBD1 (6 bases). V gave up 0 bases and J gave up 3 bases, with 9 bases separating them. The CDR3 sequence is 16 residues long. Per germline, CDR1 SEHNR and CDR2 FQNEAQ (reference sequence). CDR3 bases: TGTGCCAGCAGCTTAGCAGGGGGTGTTGGGGCCAACGTCCTGACTTTC. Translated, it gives CASSLAGGVGANVLTF. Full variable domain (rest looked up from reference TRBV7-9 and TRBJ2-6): DTGVSQNPRHKITKRGQNVTFRCDPISEHNRLYWYRQTLGQGPEFLTYFQNEAQLEKSRLLSDRFSAERPKGSFSTLEIQRTEQGDSAMYLCASSLAGGVGANVLTFGAGSRLTVL.

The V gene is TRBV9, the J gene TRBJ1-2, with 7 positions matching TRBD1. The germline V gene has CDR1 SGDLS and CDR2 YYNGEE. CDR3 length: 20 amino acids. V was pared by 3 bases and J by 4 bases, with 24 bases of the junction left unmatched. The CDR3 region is CASSADWFDRDSKEFYGYTF. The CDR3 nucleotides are TGTGCCAGCAGCGCCGATTGGTTTGACCGGGACAGTAAGGAGTTCTATGGCTACACCTTC. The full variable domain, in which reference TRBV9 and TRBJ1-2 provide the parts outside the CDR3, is DSGVTQTPKHLITATGQRVTLRCSPRSGDLSVYWYQQSLDQGLQFLIQYYNGEERAKGNILERFSAQQFPDLHSELNLSSLELGDSALYFCASSADWFDRDSKEFYGYTFGSGTRLTVV.

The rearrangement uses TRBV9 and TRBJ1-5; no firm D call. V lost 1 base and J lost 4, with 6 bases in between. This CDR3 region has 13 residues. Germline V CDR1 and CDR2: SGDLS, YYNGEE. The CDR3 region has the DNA TGTGCCAGCAGCGTATCCCCAAATCAGCCCCAGCATTTT. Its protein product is CASSVSPNQPQHF.

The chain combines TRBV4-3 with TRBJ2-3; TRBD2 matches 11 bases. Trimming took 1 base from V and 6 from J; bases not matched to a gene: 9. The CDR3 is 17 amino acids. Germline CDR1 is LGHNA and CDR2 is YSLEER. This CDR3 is CASSQVSLAGGPDTQYF. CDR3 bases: TGCGCCAGCAGCCAAGTCTCCCTAGCGGGGGGCCCTGATACGCAGTATTTT.

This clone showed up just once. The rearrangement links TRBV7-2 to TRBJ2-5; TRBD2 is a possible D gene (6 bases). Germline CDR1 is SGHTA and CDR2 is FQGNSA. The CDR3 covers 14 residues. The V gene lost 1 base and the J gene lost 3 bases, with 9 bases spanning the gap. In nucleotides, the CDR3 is TGTGCCAGCAGCTTAGTGTCGGGGGAAGAGACCCAGTACTTC. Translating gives CASSLVSGEETQYF. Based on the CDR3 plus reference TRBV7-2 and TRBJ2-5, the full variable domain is GAGVSQSPSNKVTEKGKDVELRCDPISGHTALYWYRQSLGQGLEFLIYFQGNSAPDKSGLPSDRFSAERTGGSVSTLTIQRTQQEDSAVYLCASSLVSGEETQYFGPGTRLLVL.

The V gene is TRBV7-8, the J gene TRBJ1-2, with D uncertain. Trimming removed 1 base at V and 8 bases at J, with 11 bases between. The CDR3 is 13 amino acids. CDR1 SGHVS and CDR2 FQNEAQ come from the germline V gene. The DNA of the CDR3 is TGTGCCAGCAGCTTAGACGAATTGGGGGGCTACACCTTC. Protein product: CASSLDELGGYTF.

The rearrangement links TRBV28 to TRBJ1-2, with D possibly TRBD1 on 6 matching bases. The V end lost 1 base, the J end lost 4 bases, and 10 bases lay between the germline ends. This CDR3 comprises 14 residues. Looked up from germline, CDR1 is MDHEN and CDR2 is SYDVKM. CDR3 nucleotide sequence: TGTGCCAGCAGTTTATCGTTGACAGGCTATGGCTACACCTTC. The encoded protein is CASSLSLTGYGYTF.

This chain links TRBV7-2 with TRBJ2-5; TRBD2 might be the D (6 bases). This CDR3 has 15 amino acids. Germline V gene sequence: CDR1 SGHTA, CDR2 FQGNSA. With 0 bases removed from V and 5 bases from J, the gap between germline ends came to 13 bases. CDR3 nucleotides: TGTGCCAGCAGCTTAGCGAGGGCAGGAGGGGAGACCCAGTACTTC. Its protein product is CASSLARAGGETQYF. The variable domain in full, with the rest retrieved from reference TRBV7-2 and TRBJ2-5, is GAGVSQSPSNKVTEKGKDVELRCDPISGHTALYWYRQSLGQGLEFLIYFQGNSAPDKSGLPSDRFSAERTGGSVSTLTIQRTQQEDSAVYLCASSLARAGGETQYFGPGTRLLVL.

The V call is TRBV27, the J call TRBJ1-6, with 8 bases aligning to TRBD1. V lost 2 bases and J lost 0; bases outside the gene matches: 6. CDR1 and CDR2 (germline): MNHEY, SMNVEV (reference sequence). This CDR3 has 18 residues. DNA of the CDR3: TGTGCCAGCAGTTTACGGCAGGGGGCGAGCTCCTATAATTCACCCCTCCACTTT. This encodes CASSLRQGASSYNSPLHF.

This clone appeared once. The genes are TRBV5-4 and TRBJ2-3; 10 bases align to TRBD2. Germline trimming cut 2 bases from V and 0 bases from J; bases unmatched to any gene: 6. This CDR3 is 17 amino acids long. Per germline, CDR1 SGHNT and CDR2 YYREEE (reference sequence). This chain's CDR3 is CASSLAGGPPSTDTQYF. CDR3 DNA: TGTGCCAGCAGCTTAGCGGGGGGGCCACCTAGCACAGATACGCAGTATTTT.

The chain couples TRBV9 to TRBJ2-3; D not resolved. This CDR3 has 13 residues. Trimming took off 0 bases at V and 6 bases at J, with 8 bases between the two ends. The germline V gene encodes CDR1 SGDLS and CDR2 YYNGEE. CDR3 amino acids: CASSVVVGDTQYF. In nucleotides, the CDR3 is TGTGCCAGCAGCGTAGTGGTGGGGGATACGCAGTATTTT.

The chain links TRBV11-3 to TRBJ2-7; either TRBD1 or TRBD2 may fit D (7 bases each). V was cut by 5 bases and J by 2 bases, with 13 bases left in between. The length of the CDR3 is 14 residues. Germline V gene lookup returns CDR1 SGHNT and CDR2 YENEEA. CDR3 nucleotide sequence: TGTGCCAGCAGCCCGACAGGGAGGGCCTACGAGCAGTACTTC. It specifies CASSPTGRAYEQYF.

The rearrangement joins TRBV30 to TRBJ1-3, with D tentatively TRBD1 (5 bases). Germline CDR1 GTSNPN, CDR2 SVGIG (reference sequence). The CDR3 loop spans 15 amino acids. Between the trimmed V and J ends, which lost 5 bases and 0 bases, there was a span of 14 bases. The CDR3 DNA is TGTGCCTGGTCCCGGGGGACTGACTCTGGAAACACCATATATTTT. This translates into CAWSRGTDSGNTIYF.

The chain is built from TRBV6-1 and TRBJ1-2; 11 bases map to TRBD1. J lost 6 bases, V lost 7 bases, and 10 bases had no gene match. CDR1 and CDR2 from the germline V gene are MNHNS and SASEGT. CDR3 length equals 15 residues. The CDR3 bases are TGTGCCAGCACTGGGACAGGGGGAAGCTCCGATGGCTACACCTTC. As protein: CASTGTGGSSDGYTF.

CDR3 sequence reads: CASSEPPGPRTEAFF. The DNA for the CDR3 is TGTGCCAGCAGTGAACCCCCAGGGCCAAGAACTGAAGCTTTCTTT. This chain joins TRBV6-1 and TRBJ1-1; D possibly corresponds to TRBD1 (5 bases). Germline V gene data show CDR1 as MNHNS and CDR2 as SASEGT. V lost 2 bases and J lost 5, with 15 bases in between. The CDR3 runs 15 residues.

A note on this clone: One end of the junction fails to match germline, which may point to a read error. The CDR3 coding sequence is TGTGCTAGCAGCTTAGCTGCAGGGCGAGAGACCCAGTACTTC. Its protein product is CASSLAAGRETQYF. The V gene is TRBV7-7, the J gene TRBJ2-5, with a weak D call TRBD1 (5 bases). This CDR3 is 14 amino acids long. Germline CDR1 SSHAT, CDR2 FNYEAQ (reference sequence). Complete variable domain (other parts from reference TRBV7-7 and TRBJ2-5): GAGVSQSPRYKVTKRGQDVTLRCDPISSHATLYWYQQALGQGPEFLTYFNYEAQPDKSGLPSDRFSAERPEGSISTLTIQRTEQRDSAMYRCASSLAAGRETQYFGPGTRLLVL.

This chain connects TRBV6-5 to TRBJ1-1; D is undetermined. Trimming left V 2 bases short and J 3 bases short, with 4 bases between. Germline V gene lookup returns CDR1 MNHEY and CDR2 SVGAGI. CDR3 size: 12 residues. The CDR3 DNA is TGTGCCAGCAGTTACAGGGACACTGAAGCTTTCTTT. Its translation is CASSYRDTEAFF.

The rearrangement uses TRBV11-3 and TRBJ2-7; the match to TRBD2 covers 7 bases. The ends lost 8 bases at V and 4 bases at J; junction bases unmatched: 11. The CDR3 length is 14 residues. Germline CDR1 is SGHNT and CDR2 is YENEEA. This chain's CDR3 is CASLYPGGLYEQYF. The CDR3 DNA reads TGTGCCAGCCTCTACCCCGGGGGGTTGTACGAGCAGTACTTC. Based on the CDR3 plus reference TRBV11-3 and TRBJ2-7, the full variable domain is EAGVVQSPRYKIIEKKQPVAFWCNPISGHNTLYWYLQNLGQGPELLIRYENEEAVDDSQLPKDRFSAERLKGVDSTLKIQPAELGDSAVYLCASLYPGGLYEQYFGPGTRLTVT.